This entry lists 15 T cell receptor beta chains sequenced from one sample in a study of beta chain features in type 1 diabetes. Since all of the isolated RNA was reverse transcribed, expressed TCRB transcripts were what got sequenced. TCRdb's table, derived via immunoSEQ multiplex PCR, lists solely in-frame clones and lacks some. The sample shows 620,000 or so clones, about a sixth of them seen only once. The sequencing input was naive CD4+ T cells from blood. The receptors come from a man younger than 35 in good health.

This clone was seen more than once but under ten times. The gene calls are TRBV14 and TRBJ1-2, with TRBD1 as a possible D gene (6 bases). Germline V CDR1 and CDR2: SGHDN, FVKESK. This CDR3 spans 14 amino acids. V was trimmed by 3 bases and J by 7 bases, leaving 15 bases between them. CDR3 DNA sequence: TGTGCCAGCAGCCAGAATACAGGGATGGGTGGCTACACCTTC. The encoded protein is CASSQNTGMGGYTF.

DNA of the CDR3: TGTGCCAGCAGTCCCGGTGACAGGGGAGGTTATCAGCCCCAGCATTTT. The encoded protein is CASSPGDRGGYQPQHF. The V call is TRBV28, the J call TRBJ1-5; 8 bases are shared with TRBD1. The CDR3 spans 16 residues. The ends lost 5 bases at V and 5 bases at J; junction bases unmatched: 11. Germline CDR1 is MDHEN and CDR2 is SYDVKM.

The chain recombines TRBV4-2 with TRBJ2-5; 7 positions agree with TRBD2. Unmatched junction bases numbered 9, after V lost 1 base and J lost 4 bases. Germline V CDR1 and CDR2: LGHNA, YNFKEQ. The CDR3 is 16 residues long. CDR3 in DNA: TGTGCCAGCAGCCAAGGTGGCCACGGCGGGGGAGAGACCCAGTACTTC. Translation gives CASSQGGHGGGETQYF.

This clone was counted between two and nine times. This chain connects TRBV7-9 to TRBJ1-3; TRBD1 agrees at 8 bases. Germline CDR1 reads SEHNR; CDR2 reads FQNEAQ (reference sequence). V gave up 4 bases and J gave up 3 bases; unmatched junction bases: 2. The CDR3 runs 14 residues. CDR3 nucleotides: TGTGCCAGCAGCTCAGGACAGGGTGGAAACACCATATATTTT. Translated: CASSSGQGGNTIYF.

The genes are TRBV18 and TRBJ1-5; D remains ambiguous. The germline V and J ends were trimmed by 2 bases and 6 bases, with 11 bases remaining between them. This CDR3 comprises 14 residues. Germline V lookup: CDR1 KGHSH, CDR2 LQKENI. The CDR3 region is CASSPGGAGQPQHF. The CDR3 nucleotides read TGTGCCAGCTCACCAGGAGGAGCCGGTCAGCCCCAGCATTTT. Looking up the rest from reference TRBV18 and TRBJ1-5 gives the full variable domain: NAGVMQNPRHLVRRRGQEARLRCSPMKGHSHVYWYRQLPEEGLKFMVYLQKENIIDESGMPKERFSAEFPKEGPSILRIQQVVRGDSAAYFCASSPGGAGQPQHFGDGTRLSIL.

This clone was found a few times. The genes are TRBV18 and TRBJ2-7; 7 bases are a match to TRBD2. Germline V gives CDR1 KGHSH, CDR2 LQKENI. The CDR3 extends over 15 amino acids. The V and J ends lost 1 base and 0 bases, in that order; junction bases with no gene match: 3. The CDR3 bases are TGTGCCAGCTCACCACTCGGGGGGACCTCCTACGAGCAGTACTTC. The encoded protein is CASSPLGGTSYEQYF.

This clone was found a few times. V usage is TRBV29-1 and J usage is TRBJ2-2; D gene unclear. CDR3 length equals 14 residues. V lost 4 bases, J lost 0 bases, and 9 bases lay in between. Germline-derived CDR1 and CDR2 are SQVTM and ANQGSEA. The CDR3 DNA is TGCAGCGTTGTAAGCAGTGCGAACACCGGGGAGCTGTTTTTT. This codes for CSVVSSANTGELFF.

CDR3 coding DNA: TGTGCCAGCAGCTTGTGGGGTACCGCTGGAAACACCATATATTTT. It translates to CASSLWGTAGNTIYF. The J gene is TRBJ1-3, the V gene TRBV7-2; unclear D gene. The CDR3 contains 15 residues. The V gene's germline CDR1 is SGHTA and CDR2 FQGNSA. With 3 bases removed from V and 2 bases from J, the gap between germline ends came to 11 bases.

The rearrangement joins TRBV5-4 to TRBJ2-5, with 9 nucleotides matching TRBD2. This CDR3 is built from 15 residues. Germline CDR1 and CDR2: SGHNT and YYREEE (reference sequence). The V segment lost 0 bases and the J segment 6 bases; nucleotides outside the gene matches: 6. CDR3: CASSLAAGGPKTQYF. CDR3 in DNA: TGTGCCAGCAGCTTGGCCGCGGGGGGGCCGAAGACCCAGTACTTC.

This sequence joins TRBV7-3 and TRBJ2-3; possible D gene TRBD1, 6 bases. The V and J ends lost 5 bases and 0 bases respectively, with 12 bases between them. The CDR3 sequence is 15 residues long. In germline, CDR1 is SGHTA, CDR2 FQGTGA. The CDR3: CASSLTGYSTDTQYF. CDR3 in DNA: TGTGCCAGCAGCCTGACAGGCTATAGCACAGATACGCAGTATTTT.

The chain links TRBV30 to TRBJ1-5; D is possibly TRBD1 (5 bases). The germline V gene encodes CDR1 GTSNPN and CDR2 SVGIG (reference sequence). With 4 bases removed from V and 1 base from J, the gap between germline ends came to 14 bases. This CDR3 has 15 residues. CDR3 coding DNA: TGTGCCTGGATGTTGGGACCGGAAAGCAATCAGCCCCAGCATTTT. Amino acid sequence: CAWMLGPESNQPQHF.

V and J are TRBV7-3 and TRBJ2-1; TRBD2 is a possible D gene (7 bases). Trimming left V 5 bases short and J 0 bases short, with 14 bases between. The CDR3 loop spans 16 amino acids. CDR1 is SGHTA and CDR2 is FQGTGA in the germline V gene. In DNA form, the CDR3 reads TGTGCCAGCAGCACGAGCGGGACAAGCTCCTACAATGAGCAGTTCTTC. Amino acid sequence: CASSTSGTSSYNEQFF.

The chain carries TRBV27 and TRBJ2-7, with D possibly being TRBD1 (5 bases). The CDR3 loop spans 14 amino acids. V lost 2 bases and J 2 bases, leaving 10 bases between the germline ends. Germline CDR1 and CDR2: MNHEY and SMNVEV (reference sequence). This chain's CDR3 is CASSLRRVTYEQYF. The CDR3 nucleotides read TGTGCCAGCAGTTTACGCAGGGTTACCTACGAGCAGTACTTC.

The genes are TRBV25-1 and TRBJ1-1; D call uncertain. Germline values: CDR1 MGHDK, CDR2 SYGVNS. V dropped 7 bases and J dropped 5 bases, with 5 bases sitting between them. The CDR3 consists of 10 residues. CDR3 amino acids: CASMETEAFF. In DNA form, the CDR3 reads TGTGCCAGCATGGAGACTGAAGCTTTCTTT. Based on the CDR3 plus reference TRBV25-1 and TRBJ1-1, the full variable domain is EADIYQTPRYLVIGTGKKITLECSQTMGHDKMYWYQQDPGMELHLIHYSYGVNSTEKGDLSSESTVSRIRTEHFPLTLESARPSHTSQYLCASMETEAFFGQGTRLTVV.

The rearrangement uses TRBV4-3 and TRBJ2-5, with TRBD2 matching 8 bases. Germline V gene lookup returns CDR1 LGHNA and CDR2 YSLEER. This CDR3 has 18 amino acids. V lost 1 base, J lost 4 bases, and 14 bases stayed unmatched. The CDR3, as DNA: TGCGCCAGCAGCCAAGGGGGTAGGACTAGCCGCGGGGGAGAGACCCAGTACTTC. It codes for CASSQGGRTSRGGETQYF.